Shown below are 20 T cell receptor beta chains from a single sample sequenced in a study of T cell changes during pregnancy in multiple sclerosis. Only in-frame clones appear in the TCRdb table, and some are missing; sequencing was by immunoSEQ multiplex PCR. This repertoire shows around 50,000 clones, 80% to 95% found once; its top ten account for approximately 0.58%. The sequencing here drew on CD4+ T cells from peripheral blood mononuclear cells, taken after pregnancy. Source of these receptors: a female donor with multiple sclerosis, enrolled in a pregnancy study.

This rearrangement joins TRBV7-2 to TRBJ2-1; TRBD2 matches 10 bases. The V segment lost 1 base and the J segment 12 bases; nucleotides outside the gene matches: 6. The CDR3 length is 14 residues. CDR1 and CDR2 (germline): SGHTA, FQGNSA. The CDR3 here is CASSLVSSGGRQFF. The CDR3 bases are TGTGCCAGCAGCTTAGTTTCTAGCGGGGGCCGGCAGTTCTTC.

The gene calls are TRBV9 and TRBJ1-1; 8 bases are shared with TRBD1. Germline CDR1 SGDLS, CDR2 YYNGEE. The CDR3 has 15 amino acids. Unmatched junction bases numbered 5, after V lost 3 bases and J lost 1 base. CDR3 nucleotide sequence: TGTGCCAGCAGCGCGGGACAGGCACCGAACACTGAAGCTTTCTTT. The encoded protein is CASSAGQAPNTEAFF.

This chain connects TRBV12-5 to TRBJ2-5; D perhaps matches TRBD2 (7 bases). The CDR3 is made up of 13 amino acids. The V and J ends lost 4 bases and 5 bases respectively, with 11 bases between them. CDR1 and CDR2 (germline): LGHNT, FRNRAP. The DNA for the CDR3 is TGTGCTAGTGGTTCGGGGGGCGTGGAGACCCAGTACTTC. Translated: CASGSGGVETQYF.

The chain has TRBV18 and TRBJ2-7, with a tentative D call TRBD1 (5 bases). Trimming left V 3 bases short and J 3 bases short, with 12 bases between. Per germline, CDR1 KGHSH and CDR2 LQKENI. The CDR3 loop spans 14 amino acids. The DNA for the CDR3 is TGTGCCAGCTCACCCAGTCAAGGGGACTACGAGCAGTACTTC. Its protein is CASSPSQGDYEQYF.

This chain joins TRBV5-1 and TRBJ1-1; possible D gene TRBD1, 6 bases. V gave up 4 bases and J gave up 5 bases, with 15 bases separating them. Germline loops: CDR1 SGHRS, CDR2 YFSETQ. The CDR3 is made up of 14 amino acids. The CDR3 sequence is CASSVDSPGTEAFF. The CDR3 DNA sequence: TGCGCCAGCAGCGTGGACAGCCCGGGGACTGAAGCTTTCTTT.

V is TRBV4-3 and J is TRBJ1-2; D may be TRBD1 (5 bases). The V gene lost 5 bases and the J gene lost 5 bases, with 24 bases spanning the gap. From germline, CDR1 is LGHNA and CDR2 YSLEER. This CDR3 comprises 17 residues. The CDR3 DNA reads TGCGCCAGCAGCAAGGCGGGGACCGCCCTTAGGATGTATGGCTACACCTTC. Residues: CASSKAGTALRMYGYTF.

This rearrangement joins TRBV4-3 to TRBJ1-2; weak D call: TRBD1 (5 bases). The CDR3 extends over 16 amino acids. Trimming pared 0 bases from V and 1 base from J, leaving 12 bases between. Germline V gene lookup returns CDR1 LGHNA and CDR2 YSLEER. The CDR3 region is CASSQEAGRVNYGYTF. CDR3 coding DNA: TGCGCCAGCAGCCAAGAAGCTGGCAGGGTTAACTATGGCTACACCTTC.

This chain joins TRBV4-1 and TRBJ1-1; 8 bases map to TRBD1. Germline lookup yields CDR1 MGHRA and CDR2 YSYEKL. The CDR3 loop spans 18 amino acids. The junction had 12 bases not matched to a gene; V was cut back by 3 bases and J by 0 bases. The CDR3 here is CASSHPWDRRGLNTEAFF. Here the CDR3 DNA reads TGCGCCAGCAGCCACCCCTGGGACAGGAGGGGTTTGAACACTGAAGCTTTCTTT.

The chain has TRBV5-5 and TRBJ2-7; D ambiguous. The CDR3 consists of 13 residues. The V end lost 0 bases, the J end lost 3 bases, and 7 bases lay between the germline ends. Germline V gene sequence: CDR1 SGHKS, CDR2 YYEKEE (reference sequence). The CDR3 loop is CASSLAVDYEQYF. The CDR3 DNA sequence: TGTGCCAGCAGCTTGGCCGTAGACTACGAGCAGTACTTC.

The chain carries TRBV7-2 and TRBJ2-7; D perhaps matches TRBD2 (5 bases). The length of the CDR3 is 14 residues. The ends were cut back, 1 base at V and 9 bases at J, with 16 bases in the middle. The germline CDR1 and CDR2 sequences are SGHTA and FQGNSA. Here the CDR3 reads CASSLGAGQGGQYF. In nucleotides, the CDR3 is TGTGCCAGCAGCTTAGGGGCGGGCCAAGGCGGGCAGTACTTC. The entire variable domain, with the rest obtained from reference TRBV7-2 and TRBJ2-7, is as follows: GAGVSQSPSNKVTEKGKDVELRCDPISGHTALYWYRQSLGQGLEFLIYFQGNSAPDKSGLPSDRFSAERTGGSVSTLTIQRTQQEDSAVYLCASSLGAGQGGQYFGPGTRLTVT.

The CDR3 reads CASSSTPGTGVSPLHF. As DNA, the CDR3 is TGTGCCAGCAGCTCAACCCCCGGGACAGGGGTTTCACCCCTCCACTTT. The V gene is TRBV7-3, the J gene TRBJ1-6, with 10 bases matching TRBD1. Trimming took 4 bases from V and 9 from J; bases not matched to a gene: 9. The germline V gene has CDR1 SGHTA and CDR2 FQGTGA. There are 16 residues in the CDR3. The full variable domain, rest sourced from reference TRBV7-3 and TRBJ1-6, is GAGVSQTPSNKVTEKGKYVELRCDPISGHTALYWYRQSLGQGPEFLIYFQGTGAADDSGLPNDRFFAVRPEGSVSTLKIQRTERGDSAVYLCASSSTPGTGVSPLHFGNGTRLTVT.

The V gene is TRBV29-1, the J gene TRBJ2-5; the match to TRBD2 covers 12 bases. Unmatched junction bases numbered 8, after V lost 5 bases and J lost 7 bases. This CDR3 has 14 amino acids. Germline loops: CDR1 SQVTM, CDR2 ANQGSEA. The CDR3 nucleotides read TGCAGCGTTATAGGACTAGCGGGGCCGGGGACCCAGTACTTC. It codes for CSVIGLAGPGTQYF.

The rearrangement uses TRBV9 and TRBJ1-2, with D possibly being TRBD1 (5 bases). The CDR3 runs to 17 residues. Trimming took 3 bases from V and 0 from J, leaving 18 bases between them. Germline lookup yields CDR1 SGDLS and CDR2 YYNGEE. CDR3 in amino acids: CASSGGRVATSNYGYTF. DNA for the CDR3: TGTGCCAGCAGCGGGGGCCGGGTGGCAACATCTAACTATGGCTACACCTTC.

V and J are TRBV16 and TRBJ2-7; TRBD1 matches at 8 bases. CDR1 and CDR2 (germline): KGHSY, FQNENV. The CDR3 has 15 amino acids. Trimming removed 4 bases from V and 3 bases from J; junction bases left unmatched: 8. CDR3 DNA: TGTGCCAGCAGCCCCCTGAGGACAGGGAGCTACGAGCAGTACTTC. This gives the protein CASSPLRTGSYEQYF. Full variable domain (rest looked up from reference TRBV16 and TRBJ2-7): GEEVAQTPKHLVRGEGQKAKLYCAPIKGHSYVFWYQQVLKNEFKFLISFQNENVFDETGMPKERFSAKCLPNSPCSLEIQATKLEDSAVYFCASSPLRTGSYEQYFGPGTRLTVT.

V gene TRBV6-5 combines with J gene TRBJ2-2; a possible D gene is TRBD2 (6 bases). Germline assignment: CDR1 MNHEY and CDR2 SVGAGI. This CDR3 comprises 15 residues. Trimming removed 10 bases from V and 6 bases from J, with 21 bases in between. CDR3 sequence (DNA): TGTGCCAACCCAACCCTCGGGGGAAACGCCGGGGAGCTGTTTTTT. Its protein is CANPTLGGNAGELFF.

The chain carries TRBV7-2 and TRBJ2-7; 7 bases map to TRBD1. Germline CDR1 reads SGHTA; CDR2 reads FQGNSA. The CDR3 runs 14 residues. V shed 5 bases and J 2 bases; nucleotides not matched to a gene: 6. This CDR3 reads CASSQTGHPYEQYF. The CDR3 coding sequence is TGTGCCAGCAGCCAGACAGGGCACCCCTACGAGCAGTACTTC.

The chain combines TRBV7-3 with TRBJ2-3; 7 nucleotides match TRBD1. CDR3 length equals 14 residues. The germline CDR1 and CDR2 sequences are SGHTA and FQGTGA. V shed 3 bases, J shed 1 base, and the junction held 1 base outside the gene matches. Here the CDR3 reads CASSFGQGTDTQYF. Written as DNA, the CDR3 is TGTGCCAGCAGCTTCGGACAGGGCACAGATACGCAGTATTTT. The variable domain in full, completed from reference TRBV7-3 and TRBJ2-3, reads GAGVSQTPSNKVTEKGKYVELRCDPISGHTALYWYRQSLGQGPEFLIYFQGTGAADDSGLPNDRFFAVRPEGSVSTLKIQRTERGDSAVYLCASSFGQGTDTQYFGPGTRLTVL.

This clone was counted once. This chain links TRBV19 with TRBJ1-1; 7 nucleotides align to TRBD1. The V gene end was trimmed by 5 bases and the J gene end by 11 bases; junction bases not matched to a gene: 20. The CDR3 has 16 amino acids. Germline V gene lookup returns CDR1 LNHDA and CDR2 SQIVND (reference sequence). The CDR3 DNA is TGTGCCAGTAGTTCATACCCCAAACCGGTAGGGGGCATCGCTTTCTTT. Translated, it gives CASSSYPKPVGGIAFF. The whole variable domain, remainder taken from reference TRBV19 and TRBJ1-1, is DGGITQSPKYLFRKEGQNVTLSCEQNLNHDAMYWYRQDPGQGLRLIYYSQIVNDFQKGDIAEGYSVSREKKESFPLTVTSAQKNPTAFYLCASSSYPKPVGGIAFFGQGTRLTVV.

The genes are TRBV4-2 and TRBJ2-2, with D perhaps matching TRBD1 (6 bases). Between the trimmed V and J ends, which lost 4 bases and 3 bases, there was a span of 15 bases. This CDR3 comprises 16 residues. The germline V gene encodes CDR1 LGHNA and CDR2 YNFKEQ. The CDR3 region is CASSRRQAVYTGELFF. As DNA, the CDR3 is TGTGCCAGCAGCCGTAGACAGGCAGTTTACACCGGGGAGCTGTTTTTT.

The rearrangement uses TRBV5-1 and TRBJ2-7; D is unresolved. V lost 0 bases and J lost 7, with 8 bases in between. Looked up from germline, CDR1 is SGHRS and CDR2 is YFSETQ. The length of the CDR3 is 12 residues. The CDR3 spells CASSLGMLEQYF. Written as DNA, the CDR3 is TGCGCCAGCAGCTTGGGTATGTTGGAGCAGTACTTC.